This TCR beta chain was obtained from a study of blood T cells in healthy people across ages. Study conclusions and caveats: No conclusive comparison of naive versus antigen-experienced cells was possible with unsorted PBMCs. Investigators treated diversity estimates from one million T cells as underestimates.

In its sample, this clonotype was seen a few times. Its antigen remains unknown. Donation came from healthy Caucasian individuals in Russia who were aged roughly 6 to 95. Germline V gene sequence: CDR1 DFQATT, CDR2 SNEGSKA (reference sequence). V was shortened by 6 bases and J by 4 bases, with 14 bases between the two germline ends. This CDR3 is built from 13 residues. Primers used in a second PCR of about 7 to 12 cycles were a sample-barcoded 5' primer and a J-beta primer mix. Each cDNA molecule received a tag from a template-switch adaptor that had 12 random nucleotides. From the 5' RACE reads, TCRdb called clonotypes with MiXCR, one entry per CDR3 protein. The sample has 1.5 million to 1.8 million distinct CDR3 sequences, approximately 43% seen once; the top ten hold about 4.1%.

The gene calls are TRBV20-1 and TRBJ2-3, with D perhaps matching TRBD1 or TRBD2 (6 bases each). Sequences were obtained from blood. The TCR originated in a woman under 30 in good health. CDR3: CSASDGGADTQYF. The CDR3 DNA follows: TGCAGTGCCAGCGACGGGGGCGCAGATACGCAGTATTTT.